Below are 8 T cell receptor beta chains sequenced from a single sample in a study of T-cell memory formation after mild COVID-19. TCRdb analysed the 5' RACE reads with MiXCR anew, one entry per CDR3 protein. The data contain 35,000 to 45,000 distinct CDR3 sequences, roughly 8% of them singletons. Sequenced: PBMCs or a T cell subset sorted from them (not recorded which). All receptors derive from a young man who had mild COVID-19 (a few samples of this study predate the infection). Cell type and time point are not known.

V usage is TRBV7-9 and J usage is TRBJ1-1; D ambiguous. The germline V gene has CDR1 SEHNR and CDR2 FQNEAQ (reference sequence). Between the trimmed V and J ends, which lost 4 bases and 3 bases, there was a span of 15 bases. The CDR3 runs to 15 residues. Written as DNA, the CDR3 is TGTGCCAGCAGCTCCCTCTCGTCCTCGGACACTGAAGCTTTCTTT. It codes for CASSSLSSSDTEAFF. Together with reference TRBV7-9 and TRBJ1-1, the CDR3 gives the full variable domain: DTGVSQNPRHKITKRGQNVTFRCDPISEHNRLYWYRQTLGQGPEFLTYFQNEAQLEKSRLLSDRFSAERPKGSFSTLEIQRTEQGDSAMYLCASSSLSSSDTEAFFGQGTRLTVV.

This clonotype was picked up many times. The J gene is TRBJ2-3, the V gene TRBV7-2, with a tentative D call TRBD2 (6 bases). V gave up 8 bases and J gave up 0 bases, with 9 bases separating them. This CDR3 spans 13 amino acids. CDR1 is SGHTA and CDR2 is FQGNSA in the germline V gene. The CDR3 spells CASSTSSTDTQYF. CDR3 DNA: TGTGCCAGCTCGACTAGTAGCACAGATACGCAGTATTTT.

Written as DNA, the CDR3 is TGTGCCAGCAGTTCAACCGGGACAGGCACCGGCGGGGAGCTGTTTTTT. Its protein is CASSSTGTGTGGELFF. The V gene is TRBV7-3, the J gene TRBJ2-2; TRBD1 matches at 8 bases. Looked up from germline, CDR1 is SGHTA and CDR2 is FQGTGA. The CDR3 consists of 16 residues. Trimming took 6 bases from V and 7 from J; bases not matched to a gene: 13.

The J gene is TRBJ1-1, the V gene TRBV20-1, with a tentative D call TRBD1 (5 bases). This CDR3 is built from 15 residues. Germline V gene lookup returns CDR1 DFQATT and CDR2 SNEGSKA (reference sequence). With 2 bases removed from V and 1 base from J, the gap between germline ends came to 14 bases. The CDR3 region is CSARQGRRENTEAFF. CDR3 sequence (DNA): TGCAGTGCTAGACAGGGACGGAGGGAGAACACTGAAGCTTTCTTT.

CDR3 residues: CASSRTADTANEKLFF. Written as DNA, the CDR3 is TGTGCCAGCAGCAGGACAGCAGATACGGCTAATGAAAAACTGTTTTTT. This chain uses TRBV6-5 with TRBJ1-4; tentatively, D is TRBD1 (6 bases). Trimming removed 6 bases from V and 3 bases from J, with 17 bases in between. Germline V gene sequence: CDR1 MNHEY, CDR2 SVGAGI. The CDR3 spans 16 residues.

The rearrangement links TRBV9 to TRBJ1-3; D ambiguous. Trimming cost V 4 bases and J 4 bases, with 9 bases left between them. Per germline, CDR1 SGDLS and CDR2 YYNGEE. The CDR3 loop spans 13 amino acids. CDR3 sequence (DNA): TGTGCCAGCAGCTCCTTGTCCGGAAACACCATATATTTT. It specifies CASSSLSGNTIYF.

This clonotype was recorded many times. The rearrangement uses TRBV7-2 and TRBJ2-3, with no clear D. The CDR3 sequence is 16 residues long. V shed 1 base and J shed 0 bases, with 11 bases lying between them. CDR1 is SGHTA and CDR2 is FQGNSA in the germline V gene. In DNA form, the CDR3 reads TGTGCCAGCAGCTTAGGTGCGGAGCTTAGCACAGATACGCAGTATTTT. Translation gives CASSLGAELSTDTQYF.

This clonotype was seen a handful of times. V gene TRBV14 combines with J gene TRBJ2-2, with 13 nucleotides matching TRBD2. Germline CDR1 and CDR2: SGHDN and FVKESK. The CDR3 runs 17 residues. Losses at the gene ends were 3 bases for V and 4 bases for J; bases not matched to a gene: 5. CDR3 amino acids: CASSHTRTSGGTGELFF. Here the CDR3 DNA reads TGTGCCAGCAGCCACACGAGGACTAGCGGGGGCACCGGGGAGCTGTTTTTT.